Listed below are T cell receptor beta chains from one sample, sequenced in a study of CD8 T cells in Susac syndrome. MiXCR, applied by TCRdb to the immunoSEQ multiplex PCR reads, yields one record per CDR3 protein. Among 180,000 or so distinct CDR3 sequences listed, about 95% were seen once. Specimen: CD4+ T cells from PBMCs. These receptors all come from a human donor in good health. The CDR3 runs from the conserved cysteine through the conserved F or W. D genes are given only for firm matches. For some rows the clone size is stated as once, few or many, or as a class when expanded; others skip it.

clone size	D gene	J gene	V gene	CDR3 DNA	CDR3 protein
NA	TRBD2	TRBJ2-7	TRBV20-1	TGCAGTGCTAGTTGGTCGAGCGGGAGGGTCTACGAGCAGTACTTC	CSASWSSGRVYEQYF
NA	NA	TRBJ1-2	TRBV6-5	TGTGCCAGCAGCTCCTCGGGAGGCAGCTATGGCTACACCTTC	CASSSSGGSYGYTF
NA	NA	TRBJ1-1	TRBV6-5	TGTGCCAGCAGTTACTCGACCAACAGACCAAACACTGAAGCTTTCTTT	CASSYSTNRPNTEAFF
NA	NA	TRBJ2-4	TRBV29-1	TGCAGCGTTGGGGGGGCATTAGCCAAAAACATTCAGTACTTC	CSVGGALAKNIQYF
once	TRBD1	TRBJ1-1	TRBV29-1	TGCAGCTCCGCGGGACAGGGAAACACTGAAGCTTTCTTT	CSSAGQGNTEAFF
NA	NA	TRBJ1-2	TRBV12-3/TRBV12-4	TGTGCCAGCAGTTTCGGAAGGGGTACCAATGGCTACACCTTC	CASSFGRGTNGYTF
NA	NA	TRBJ1-1	TRBV12-3/TRBV12-4	TGTGCCAGCAGGGAACAGGGCGCCACTGAAGCTTTCTTT	CASREQGATEAFF
NA	TRBD2	TRBJ2-5	TRBV20-1	TGCAGTGCGGGACTAGCGGGAGTGGAGGAGACCCAGTACTTC	CSAGLAGVEETQYF
NA	NA	TRBJ2-7	TRBV28	TGTGCCAGCAGTTCTAGTAGGTACGAGCAGTACTTC	CASSSSRYEQYF
once	NA	TRBJ2-1	TRBV4-3	TGCGCCAGCAGCCGACACGGGAGAAGGGATGAGCAGTTCTTC	CASSRHGRRDEQFF
NA	TRBD2	TRBJ2-7	TRBV20-1	TGCAGTGCTAGGACAGCGGGAGGGCCGGGCGAGCAGTACTTC	CSARTAGGPGEQYF
once	TRBD1	TRBJ2-7	TRBV29-1	TGCAGCGTTGCTTATTTGACGGGACAGGGTGTTCACGAGCAGTACTTC	CSVAYLTGQGVHEQYF
once	NA	TRBJ1-1	TRBV7-2	TGTGCCAGCAGCTTCGGGGGCGTAGTCACTGAAGCTTTCTTT	CASSFGGVVTEAFF
NA	NA	TRBJ1-1	TRBV3-1	TGTGCCAGCAGCTCAATAGGGACGGGGAACACTGAAGCTTTCTTT	CASSSIGTGNTEAFF
NA	NA	TRBJ1-2	TRBV20-1	TGCAGTGCTAGAGCCACAGGCCTCTATGGCTACACCTTC	CSARATGLYGYTF
once	NA	TRBJ2-5	TRBV4-3	TGCGCCAGCAGCCAAGATCTGTGGGGGAGACAGACCCAGTACTTC	CASSQDLWGRQTQYF
NA	NA	TRBJ2-5	TRBV6-2/TRBV6-3	TGTGCCAGCAGTTACTCGAACCCGAGCAGCGAGACCCAGTACTTC	CASSYSNPSSETQYF